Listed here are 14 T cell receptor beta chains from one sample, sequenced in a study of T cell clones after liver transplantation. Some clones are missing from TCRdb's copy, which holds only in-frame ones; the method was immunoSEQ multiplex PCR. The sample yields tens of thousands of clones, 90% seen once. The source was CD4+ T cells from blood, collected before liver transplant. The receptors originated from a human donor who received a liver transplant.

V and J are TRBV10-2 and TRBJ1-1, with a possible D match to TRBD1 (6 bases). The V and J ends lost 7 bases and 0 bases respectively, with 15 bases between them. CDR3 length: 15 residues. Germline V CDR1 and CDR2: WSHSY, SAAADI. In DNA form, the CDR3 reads TGCGCCAGCAAATGGGGGGCTGGGGTGAACACTGAAGCTTTCTTT. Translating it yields CASKWGAGVNTEAFF.

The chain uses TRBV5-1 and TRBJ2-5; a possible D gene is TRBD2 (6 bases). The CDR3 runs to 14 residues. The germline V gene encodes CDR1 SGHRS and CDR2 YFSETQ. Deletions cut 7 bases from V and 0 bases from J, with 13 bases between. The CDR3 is CASRLPSDQETQYF. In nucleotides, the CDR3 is TGCGCCAGCCGTCTCCCTAGCGACCAAGAGACCCAGTACTTC.

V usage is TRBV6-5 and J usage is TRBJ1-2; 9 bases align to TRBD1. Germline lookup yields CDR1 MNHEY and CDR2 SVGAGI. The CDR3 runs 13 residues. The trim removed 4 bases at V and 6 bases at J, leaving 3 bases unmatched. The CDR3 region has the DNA TGTGCCAGCAGTTTAAGGACAGGGGATGGCTACACCTTC. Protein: CASSLRTGDGYTF.

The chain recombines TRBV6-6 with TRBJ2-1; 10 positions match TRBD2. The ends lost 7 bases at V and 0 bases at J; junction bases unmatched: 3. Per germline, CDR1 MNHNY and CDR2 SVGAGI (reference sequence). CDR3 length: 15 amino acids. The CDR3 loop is CASNPSGSSYNEQFF. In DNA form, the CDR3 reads TGTGCCAGCAACCCTAGCGGGAGCTCCTACAATGAGCAGTTCTTC.

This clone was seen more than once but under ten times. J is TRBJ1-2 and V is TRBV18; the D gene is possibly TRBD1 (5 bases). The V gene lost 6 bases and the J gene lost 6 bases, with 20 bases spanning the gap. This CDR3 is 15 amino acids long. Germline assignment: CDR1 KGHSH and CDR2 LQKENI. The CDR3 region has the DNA TGTGCCAGCTCTCCCACCGCCGGAAGGGGCGATGGCTACACCTTC. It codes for CASSPTAGRGDGYTF.

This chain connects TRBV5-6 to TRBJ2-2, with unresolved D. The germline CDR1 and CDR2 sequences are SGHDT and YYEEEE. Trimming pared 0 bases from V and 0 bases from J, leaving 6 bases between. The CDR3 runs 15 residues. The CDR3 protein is CASSLGHSNTGELFF. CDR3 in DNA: TGTGCCAGCAGCTTGGGTCATTCGAACACCGGGGAGCTGTTTTTT.

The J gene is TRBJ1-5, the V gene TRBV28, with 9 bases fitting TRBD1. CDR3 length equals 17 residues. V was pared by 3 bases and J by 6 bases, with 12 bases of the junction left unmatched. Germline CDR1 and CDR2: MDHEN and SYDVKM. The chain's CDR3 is CASSLSTGGFFVQPQHF. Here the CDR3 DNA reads TGTGCCAGCAGTTTGTCGACAGGGGGGTTTTTCGTTCAGCCCCAGCATTTT.

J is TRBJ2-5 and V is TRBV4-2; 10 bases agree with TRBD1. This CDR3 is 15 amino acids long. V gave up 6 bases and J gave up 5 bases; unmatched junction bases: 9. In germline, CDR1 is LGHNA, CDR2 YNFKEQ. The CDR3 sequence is CASSGQGDSAETQYF. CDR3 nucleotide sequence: TGTGCCAGCAGTGGACAGGGGGATAGTGCGGAGACCCAGTACTTC.

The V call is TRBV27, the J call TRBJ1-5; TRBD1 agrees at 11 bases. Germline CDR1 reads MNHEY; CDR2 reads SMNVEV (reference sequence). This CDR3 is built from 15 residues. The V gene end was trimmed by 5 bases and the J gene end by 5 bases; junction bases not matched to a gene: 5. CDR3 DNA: TGTGCCAGCAGTGGGCGGACAGGGGGCGATCAGCCCCAGCATTTT. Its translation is CASSGRTGGDQPQHF.

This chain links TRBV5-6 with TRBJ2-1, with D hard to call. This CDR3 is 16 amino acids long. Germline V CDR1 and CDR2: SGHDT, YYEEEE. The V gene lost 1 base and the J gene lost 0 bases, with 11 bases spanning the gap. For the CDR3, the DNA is TGTGCCAGCAGCTTGATCGGGCCGAGCTCCTACAATGAGCAGTTCTTC. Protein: CASSLIGPSSYNEQFF. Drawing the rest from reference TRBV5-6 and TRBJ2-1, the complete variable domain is DAGVTQSPTHLIKTRGQQVTLRCSPKSGHDTVSWYQQALGQGPQFIFQYYEEEERQRGNFPDRFSGHQFPNYSSELNVNALLLGDSALYLCASSLIGPSSYNEQFFGPGTRLTVL.

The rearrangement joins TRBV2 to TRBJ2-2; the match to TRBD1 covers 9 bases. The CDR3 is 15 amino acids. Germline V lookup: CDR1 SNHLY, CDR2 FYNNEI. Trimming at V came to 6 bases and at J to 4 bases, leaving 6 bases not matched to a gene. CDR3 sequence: CASRGTGPTTGELFF. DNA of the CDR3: TGTGCCAGCAGAGGGACAGGGCCGACCACCGGGGAGCTGTTTTTT.

The CDR3 reads CASSTGGAENGNIQYF. The CDR3 nucleotides are TGTGCCAGCAGCACCGGAGGAGCGGAGAACGGAAACATTCAGTACTTC. This chain joins TRBV7-9 and TRBJ2-4, with TRBD2 as a possible D gene (5 bases). Per germline, CDR1 SEHNR and CDR2 FQNEAQ (reference sequence). CDR3 length: 16 amino acids. V was cut by 5 bases and J by 6 bases, with 20 bases left in between.

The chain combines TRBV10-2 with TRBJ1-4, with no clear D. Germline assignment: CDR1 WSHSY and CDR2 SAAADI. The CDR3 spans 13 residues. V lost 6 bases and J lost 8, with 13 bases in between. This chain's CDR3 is CASRMSIREKLFF. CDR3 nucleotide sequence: TGCGCCAGCAGGATGTCGATAAGGGAAAAACTGTTTTTT.

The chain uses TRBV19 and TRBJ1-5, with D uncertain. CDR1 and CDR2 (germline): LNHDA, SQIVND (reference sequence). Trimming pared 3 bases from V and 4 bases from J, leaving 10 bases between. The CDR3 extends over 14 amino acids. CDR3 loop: CASSISEGNQPQHF. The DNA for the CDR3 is TGTGCCAGTAGTATCTCGGAAGGGAATCAGCCCCAGCATTTT.